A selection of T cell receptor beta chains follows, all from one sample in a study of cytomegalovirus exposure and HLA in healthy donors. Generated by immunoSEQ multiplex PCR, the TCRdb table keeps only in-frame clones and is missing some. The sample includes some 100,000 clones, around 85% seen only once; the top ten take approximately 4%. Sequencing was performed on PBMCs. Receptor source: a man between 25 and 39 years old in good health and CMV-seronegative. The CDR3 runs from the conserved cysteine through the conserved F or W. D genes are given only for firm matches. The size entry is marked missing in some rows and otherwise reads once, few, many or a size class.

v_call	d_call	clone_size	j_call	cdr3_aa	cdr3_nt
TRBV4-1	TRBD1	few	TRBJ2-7	CASSQAIQGATYEQYF	TGCGCCAGCAGCCAAGCCATTCAGGGGGCTACCTACGAGCAGTACTTC
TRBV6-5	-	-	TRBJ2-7	CASSYSRGRGGYEQYF	TGTGCCAGCAGTTACTCGAGGGGCAGAGGGGGTTACGAGCAGTACTTC
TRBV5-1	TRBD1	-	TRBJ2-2	CASKEGTANTGELFF	TGCGCCAGCAAAGAAGGGACAGCGAACACCGGGGAGCTGTTTTTT
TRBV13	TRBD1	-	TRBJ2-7	CASSLPGQGGYEQYF	TGTGCCAGCAGCTTGCCGGGACAGGGGGGCTACGAGCAGTACTTC
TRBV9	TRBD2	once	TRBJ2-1	CASSVEIAGYNEQFF	TGTGCCAGCAGCGTAGAAATAGCGGGGTACAATGAGCAGTTCTTC
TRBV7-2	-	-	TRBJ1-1	CASSFGSTEAFF	TGTGCCAGCAGCTTTGGGAGCACTGAAGCTTTCTTT
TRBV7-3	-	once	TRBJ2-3	CASSRGGSEDTQYF	TGTGCCAGCAGTCGAGGCGGCTCCGAGGATACGCAGTATTTT
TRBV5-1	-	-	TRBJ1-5	CASSVDNSNQPQHF	TGCGCCAGCAGCGTGGACAATAGCAATCAGCCCCAGCATTTT
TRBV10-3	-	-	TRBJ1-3	CAISESHRDGNTIYF	TGTGCCATCAGTGAGTCGCACAGGGATGGAAACACCATATATTTT
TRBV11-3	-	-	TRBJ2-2	CASSLQGHNTGELFF	TGTGCCAGCAGCTTACAGGGGCACAACACCGGGGAGCTGTTTTTT
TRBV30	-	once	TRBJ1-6	CAWSVGGVDSPLHF	TGTGCCTGGAGTGTCGGCGGAGTCGATTCACCCCTCCACTTT
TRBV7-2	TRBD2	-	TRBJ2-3	CASSLAGSGGADTQYF	TGTGCCAGCAGCTTAGCGGGAAGCGGGGGGGCAGATACGCAGTATTTT
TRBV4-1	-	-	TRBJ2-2	CASSHGRGNTGELFF	TGCGCCAGCAGCCATGGACGGGGGAACACCGGGGAGCTGTTTTTT
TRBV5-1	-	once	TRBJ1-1	CASSSVQGSVTEAFF	TGCGCCAGCAGCTCTGTACAGGGTTCGGTGACTGAAGCTTTCTTT
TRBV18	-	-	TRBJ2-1	CASSLDRTHEQFF	TGTGCCAGCTCCCTCGATAGGACACATGAGCAGTTCTTC
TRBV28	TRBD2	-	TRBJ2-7	CATRLALSYEQYF	TGTGCCACCAGACTAGCGTTATCCTACGAGCAGTACTTC
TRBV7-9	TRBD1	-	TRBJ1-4	CASSQLDRGYEKLFF	TGTGCCAGCAGCCAATTGGACAGGGGGTACGAAAAACTGTTTTTT
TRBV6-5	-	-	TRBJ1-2	CASSYRQSNYGYTF	TGTGCCAGCAGTTATAGACAGTCTAACTATGGCTACACCTTC
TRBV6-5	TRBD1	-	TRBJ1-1	CASSQTGYAFF	TGTGCCAGCAGTCAGACAGGGTACGCTTTCTTT
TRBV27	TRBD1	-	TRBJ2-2	CASSLSRFGTGHGELFF	TGTGCCAGCAGTTTATCGAGATTTGGGACAGGGCACGGGGAGCTGTTTTTT
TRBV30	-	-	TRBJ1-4	CAHTKTNEKLFF	TGTGCGCACACCAAAACTAATGAAAAACTGTTTTTT
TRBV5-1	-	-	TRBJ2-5	CASSVQGREETQYF	TGCGCCAGCAGCGTACAGGGTAGGGAAGAGACCCAGTACTTC
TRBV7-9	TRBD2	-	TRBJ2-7	CASSPGGTYEQYF	TGTGCCAGCAGCCCCGGGGGGACCTACGAGCAGTACTTC
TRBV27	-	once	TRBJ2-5	CASSLRVQETQYF	TGTGCCAGCAGTTTACGGGTCCAAGAGACCCAGTACTTC
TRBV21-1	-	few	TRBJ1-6	CASSNPIPDRVNSPLHF	TGTGCCAGCAGCAATCCTATTCCAGACAGGGTAAATTCACCCCTCCACTTT
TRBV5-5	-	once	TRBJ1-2	CASSLATASYGYTF	TGTGCCAGCAGCTTGGCGACAGCCAGCTATGGCTACACCTTC
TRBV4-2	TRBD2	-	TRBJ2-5	CASSQDGGREETQYF	TGTGCCAGCAGCCAAGATGGAGGGAGGGAAGAGACCCAGTACTTC
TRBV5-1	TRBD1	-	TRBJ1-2	CASSKRDSDGYTF	TGCGCCAGCAGCAAACGGGACAGCGATGGCTACACCTTC
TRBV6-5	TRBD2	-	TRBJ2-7	CASSYGRGAYEQYF	TGTGCCAGCAGTTACGGGCGGGGGGCCTACGAGCAGTACTTC
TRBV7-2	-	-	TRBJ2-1	CASSFQRSSYNEQFF	TGTGCCAGCAGCTTCCAGCGCAGCTCCTACAATGAGCAGTTCTTC
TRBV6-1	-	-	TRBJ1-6	CAIHLWSNSPLHF	TGTGCCATCCACCTGTGGAGTAATTCACCCCTCCACTTT
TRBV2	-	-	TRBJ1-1	CASSELPGRSPEAFF	TGTGCCAGCAGTGAACTACCGGGGAGATCCCCTGAAGCTTTCTTT
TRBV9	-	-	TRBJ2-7	CASSVGRRGTEQYF	TGTGCCAGCAGCGTAGGGCGGCGGGGAACCGAGCAGTACTTC
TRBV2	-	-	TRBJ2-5	CASRQEETQYF	TGTGCCAGCAGACAGGAAGAGACCCAGTACTTC
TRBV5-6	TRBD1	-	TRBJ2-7	CASSSGRGQGASYEQYF	TGTGCCAGCAGCTCTGGGAGGGGACAGGGGGCCTCCTACGAGCAGTACTTC
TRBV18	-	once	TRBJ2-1	CASSPRLLGQGNEQFF	TGTGCCAGCTCACCACGCTTGTTGGGGCAGGGTAATGAGCAGTTCTTC
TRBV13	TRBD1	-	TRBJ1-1	CASSPLTGRTTEAFF	TGTGCCAGCAGCCCGTTGACAGGGAGGACCACTGAAGCTTTCTTT
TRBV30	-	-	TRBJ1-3	CAWSVLNQHASGNTIYF	TGTGCCTGGAGTGTACTAAACCAACATGCCTCTGGAAACACCATATATTTT
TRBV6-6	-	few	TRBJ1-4	CASSYSVDRKWEKLFF	TGTGCCAGCAGTTACTCCGTAGACAGGAAGTGGGAAAAACTGTTTTTT
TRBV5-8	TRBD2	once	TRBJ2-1	CASSLGLAGGSYNEQFF	TGTGCCAGCAGCTTGGGGCTAGCGGGAGGCTCCTACAATGAGCAGTTCTTC
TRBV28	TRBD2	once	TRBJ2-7	CASSLPSGRADEQYF	TGTGCCAGCAGTTTGCCTAGCGGGAGGGCCGACGAGCAGTACTTC
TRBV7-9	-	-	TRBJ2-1	CASSLARWTVNAEQFF	TGTGCCAGCAGCTTAGCGAGATGGACAGTAAACGCTGAGCAGTTCTTC
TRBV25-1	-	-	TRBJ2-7	CASSEYASREQYF	TGTGCCAGCAGTGAATATGCGAGCAGGGAGCAGTACTTC
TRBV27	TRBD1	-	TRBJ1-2	CASRGQGIGYTF	TGTGCCAGCAGGGGACAGGGTATTGGCTACACCTTC
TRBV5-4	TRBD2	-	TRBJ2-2	CASSPGTSGRAVTGELFF	TGTGCCAGCAGCCCCGGGACTAGCGGGAGGGCCGTCACCGGGGAGCTGTTTTTT
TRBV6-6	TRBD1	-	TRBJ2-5	CASSYDESQGAQYF	TGTGCCAGCAGTTACGACGAGTCTCAGGGGGCCCAGTACTTC
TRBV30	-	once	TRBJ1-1	CAWRDRPYTEAFF	TGTGCCTGGCGAGACAGACCGTACACTGAAGCTTTCTTT
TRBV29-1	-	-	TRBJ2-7	CSVEYSNRASYEQYF	TGCAGCGTTGAATACTCTAACAGGGCGAGCTACGAGCAGTACTTC